These T cell receptor beta chains were read from a single sample in a study of T cell repertoires in cytomegalovirus infection. Antigen specificity for these receptors is unknown. TCRdb recomputed calls from the reads with MiXCR, one row per CDR3 protein. The data contain hundreds of thousands of distinct CDR3 sequences, just under 30% of them singletons. The sample was cultured PBMCs, taken from culture after CMV antigen stimulation. The receptors were gathered from a human donor in good health (CMV status not recorded). Some clones in this sample may be carry-over from other donors' samples. Both conserved end residues are trimmed from each CDR3. Each record gives: V gene, J gene, CDR3 protein.

>TRBV5-6|TRBJ1-2
ASRHSGAGYGYT
>TRBV7-2|TRBJ2-3
ASSLSLASDTQY
>TRBV5-4|TRBJ2-6
ASSVNSGANVLT
>TRBV20-1|TRBJ2-6
SALLSGTGGPGANVLT
>TRBV5-1|TRBJ1-6
ASSLGRPAPLH
>TRBV7-3|TRBJ2-1
ASSSQGGDPNEQF
>TRBV7-2|TRBJ2-1
ASSQTGTSYNEQF
>TRBV29-1|TRBJ1-1
SVGGQSNTEAF
>TRBV4-1|TRBJ2-4
ASSLTSGGPSRNIQY
>TRBV19|TRBJ1-1
ATSRDTGTEAF
>TRBV24-1|TRBJ1-1
ATQGADMNTEAF
>TRBV20-1|TRBJ2-1
SARDPGRAYNEQF
>TRBV19|TRBJ1-1
ASSQQGDTEAF
>TRBV5-5|TRBJ1-2
ASSLRPGATREVFSGYT
>TRBV20-1|TRBJ2-3
SARELPIGRTDTQY
>TRBV24-1|TRBJ2-1
ATSDWGTSYNEQF
>TRBV20-1|TRBJ2-7
SARGTSGGSYEQY
>TRBV6-6|TRBJ1-5
ASSYSAAEQPQH
>TRBV20-1|TRBJ1-5
SASPISLYGGPGQPQH
>TRBV7-9|TRBJ1-1
ASSLGWETNTEAF
>TRBV7-6|TRBJ1-2
ASSLTVRVGYT
>TRBV28|TRBJ1-6
ASSLAQIYNSPLH
>TRBV6-8|TRBJ1-1
ASSYSYTMNTEAF
>TRBV27|TRBJ1-2
ASSLSGQLNGYT
>TRBV7-2|TRBJ2-3
ASRLAGGTTDTQY
>TRBV6-1|TRBJ2-1
ASREGTYNEQF